The rows below give T cell receptor beta chains drawn from one sample of a study of control samples from healthy donors and cancer patients. The repertoire was sequenced with immunoSEQ multiplex PCR; TCRdb's copy has only in-frame clones and lacks some. The table includes over 150,000 clones, about 91% detected once. Sequencing used blood. These receptors all come from a woman aged 40 to 55 in good health. The CDR3 runs from the conserved cysteine through the conserved F or W. The D gene is left open where the match is weak. Where a row states a size, it is once, few, many or the class of an expanded clone; other rows omit it.

CDR3 length	V gene	clone size	J gene	D gene	CDR3 protein	CDR3 DNA
12	TRBV5-1	.	TRBJ2-3	.	CASSSSADTQYF	TGCGCCAGCAGTTCGAGTGCGGATACGCAGTATTTT
12	TRBV29-1	.	TRBJ2-5	.	CSLISGAETQYF	TGCAGCCTTATATCCGGGGCAGAGACCCAGTACTTC
14	TRBV5-1	few	TRBJ1-1	.	CASSLDRPNTEAFF	TGCGCCAGCAGCTTGGACAGACCGAACACTGAAGCTTTCTTT
12	TRBV10-2	.	TRBJ2-7	.	CASSEAGYEQYF	TGCGCCAGCAGTGAGGCCGGTTACGAGCAGTACTTC
13	TRBV25-1	once	TRBJ2-3	.	CASKGVGTDTQYF	TGTGCCAGCAAAGGGGTTGGTACAGATACGCAGTATTTT
13	TRBV5-1	.	TRBJ1-4	.	CASSRLGNEKLFF	TGCGCCAGCAGCCGCCTGGGGAACGAAAAACTGTTTTTT
13	TRBV2	.	TRBJ2-5	.	CASSVRQGETQYF	TGTGCCAGCAGTGTAAGGCAGGGGGAGACCCAGTACTTC
15	TRBV5-1	.	TRBJ2-1	.	CASSLGGSSYNEQFF	TGCGCCAGCAGCTTGGGGGGTAGCTCCTACAATGAGCAGTTCTTC
14	TRBV6-1	.	TRBJ2-7	TRBD2	CASSEVAGAYEQYF	TGTGCCAGCAGTGAAGTAGCGGGGGCCTACGAGCAGTACTTC
14	TRBV6-5	.	TRBJ1-1	.	CASSYASDVSEAFF	TGTGCCAGCAGTTACGCATCGGACGTTAGTGAAGCTTTCTTT
14	TRBV27	.	TRBJ2-7	TRBD2	CASSWGGGVYEQYF	TGTGCCAGCAGTTGGGGGGGAGGGGTCTACGAGCAGTACTTC
14	TRBV24-1	.	TRBJ1-2	.	CATSDLSKNYGYTF	TGTGCCACCAGTGATTTATCCAAGAACTATGGCTACACCTTC
14	TRBV6-2/TRBV6-3	.	TRBJ1-2	TRBD1	CASSQTGGNYGYTF	TGTGCCAGCAGCCAAACAGGGGGGAACTATGGCTACACCTTC
16	TRBV5-6	.	TRBJ2-5	.	CASSLAGLKYQETQYF	TGTGCCAGCAGCTTGGCAGGGCTGAAGTACCAAGAGACCCAGTACTTC
14	TRBV19	.	TRBJ2-7	.	CASSSPRPAYEQYF	TGTGCCAGTAGCTCCCCAAGGCCTGCGTACGAGCAGTACTTC
16	TRBV15	.	TRBJ1-1	.	CATSREFWQENTEAFF	TGTGCCACCAGCAGAGAATTTTGGCAGGAGAACACTGAAGCTTTCTTT
16	TRBV28	.	TRBJ1-1	TRBD1	CASRTPTGIMNTEAFF	TGTGCCAGCAGGACACCGACAGGGATAATGAACACTGAAGCTTTCTTT